This T cell receptor (beta chain) stems from a study of cytomegalovirus exposure and HLA in healthy donors. Study results and limitations: An analysis done earlier found most TCR beta V segments productive about 90% or about 30% of the time. A later analysis reportedly found that, within productive TCRs, an Asian-associated ancestry cluster had fewer N-insertions than the mean observed across the roughly 700 donors. The authors enumerated around 150 TCR beta chains as linked to cytomegalovirus.

Primers for the PCR totalled 60 Vbeta and 13 Jbeta. Here immunoSEQ multiplex PCR was the method, and the copy in TCRdb shows in-frame clones only, minus some. The sample shows fewer than 150,000 clones, 60% to 80% of them seen only once. On this clone itself: As yet, its antigen is unknown.

The receptor was derived from a woman aged 50 to 60 in good health and CMV-seronegative. The material sequenced was PBMCs.

Here the CDR3 DNA reads TGTGCCAGCAGCTTAGATGGGGGACAGGAAGCTTTCTTT. Its translation is CASSLDGGQEAFF. This chain uses TRBV11-3 with TRBJ1-1; 7 nucleotides align to TRBD1. CDR1 and CDR2 (germline): SGHNT, YENEEA. Trimming removed 0 bases from V and 8 bases from J; junction bases left unmatched: 3. This CDR3 is built from 13 residues. Full variable domain (rest looked up from reference TRBV11-3 and TRBJ1-1): EAGVVQSPRYKIIEKKQPVAFWCNPISGHNTLYWYLQNLGQGPELLIRYENEEAVDDSQLPKDRFSAERLKGVDSTLKIQPAELGDSAVYLCASSLDGGQEAFFGQGTRLTVV.